This is a list of T cell receptor beta chains from one sample in a study of metastatic and nonmetastatic thyroid tumors. TCRdb recomputed clones from the PCR reads via MiXCR. The table shows 20,000 or so clones, with 31% occurring only once. The specimen was blood. These receptors were taken from a female donor with papillary thyroid cancer or a benign thyroid nodule (not recorded which). Some clones in this sample may be carry-over from other donors' samples. The CDR3 runs from the conserved cysteine through the conserved F or W. D genes are given only for firm matches. Only some rows state a clone size, as once, few, many or a class for expanded clones.

size	V	D	J	DNA	CDR3
NA	TRBV6-2/TRBV6-3	TRBD2	TRBJ2-2	TGTGCCAGCAGTTACTCAGGACTAGCGGGGAACACCGGGGAGCTGTTTTTT	CASSYSGLAGNTGELFF
NA	TRBV28	NA	TRBJ1-2	TGTGCCAGCAGTTTAGACCGGGACGGGAACTATGGCTACACCTTC	CASSLDRDGNYGYTF
NA	TRBV4-2	NA	TRBJ1-1	TGTGCCAGCAGCCAAGATATGGAGGGAGCAGCTTTCTTT	CASSQDMEGAAFF
NA	TRBV18	TRBD1	TRBJ1-1	TGTGCCAGCTCACGCCCCAGGGACAGATCACTTGCTGAAGCTTTCTTT	CASSRPRDRSLAEAFF
few	TRBV6-1	TRBD1	TRBJ1-2	TGTGCCAGCAGTTCCGCCGGACAGGTCTTCTATGGCTACACCTTC	CASSSAGQVFYGYTF
once	TRBV11-2	NA	TRBJ1-6	TGTGCCAGCAGCTTAGATAGACAGAACTATAATTCACCCCTCCACTTT	CASSLDRQNYNSPLHF
medium-sized	TRBV28	NA	TRBJ1-2	TGTGCCAGCAGTGAGGCCAACTATGGCTACACCTTC	CASSEANYGYTF
NA	TRBV7-3	NA	TRBJ2-2	TGTGCCAGCAGCCCTTCAGGGACCGGGGAGCTGTTTTTT	CASSPSGTGELFF
few	TRBV12-3/TRBV12-4	NA	TRBJ2-7	TGTGCCAGCAGGAAGGCGAGTTTGAACGAGCAGTACTTC	CASRKASLNEQYF
NA	TRBV20-1	NA	TRBJ2-5	TGCAGTGCGTCTCCGTGGGTGGGCGGCGACCAAGAGACCCAGTACTTC	CSASPWVGGDQETQYF
once	TRBV20-1	TRBD2	TRBJ2-1	TGCAGAGTCAGGGGGACTAGCGGGGGAAATGAGCAGTTCTTC	CRVRGTSGGNEQFF
many	TRBV28	TRBD2	TRBJ2-7	TGTGCCAGCAGTTCCCCCCCCAGGCGGGAGACCTACGAGCAGTACTTC	CASSSPPRRETYEQYF
medium-sized	TRBV27	NA	TRBJ1-5	TGTGCCAGCAGTTTATCCCGGACCGCAGTCGGTCAGCCCCAGCATTTT	CASSLSRTAVGQPQHF
NA	TRBV7-8	NA	TRBJ1-2	TGTGCCAGCAGCTCCTACACAGGGTTCGGTGGTGGCTACACCTTC	CASSSYTGFGGGYTF
medium-sized	TRBV28	TRBD1	TRBJ1-6	TGTGCCAGCAGTTTCCCTCCGGGACAGGGGGGTTCACCCCTCCACTTT	CASSFPPGQGGSPLHF